This TCR beta chain was retrieved from a study of human T cells and chemical hapten exposure. Whole-study context: Each patient's scalp received weekly diphenylcyclopropenone throughout the approximately 25-week study.

In TCRdb, the RACE reads were re-called with MiXCR into one record per CDR3 protein. The data hold 50,000 to 70,000 distinct CDR3 sequences, with under 15% observed a single time. Time point: patch test 3, about 24 weeks after DPC sensitization. Stated treatment: therapeutic diphenylcyclopropenone sensitization with weekly scalp DPC. Ahead of each patch test application, blood was drawn. The total RNA was obtained from whole blood that was not fractionated. This clonotype has at least ten counts. The antigen is unknown. CDR3 size: 14 residues. V shed 4 bases and J 6 bases; nucleotides not matched to a gene: 9. Notes on the study in general: Counts of expanded TCRs at PT1 were positively correlated with patch test score.

The sequence came from a man aged 25 to 40 with alopecia areata. Some clones in this sample may be carry-over from other donors' samples. V and J are TRBV12-3 or TRBV12-4 and TRBJ2-7, with TRBD1 matching 7 bases. The input for sequencing was whole blood, taken in connection with sensitization to the hapten diphenylcyclopropenone (DPC). The chain's CDR3 is CASSSSQGGREQYF. The CDR3 DNA sequence: TGTGCCAGCAGTTCCTCCCAAGGGGGCCGCGAGCAGTACTTC.